This paragraph reports one T cell receptor (beta chain). Its specificity is not known. The sample is drawn from a study of post-analysis software for immune sequencing data. Study results and caveats: Significantly decreased normalized Chao1 diversity was recorded for multiple sclerosis patients relative to controls.

The library was made from cDNA and included unique molecular identifiers. Once roughly 0.85 to 11 million T cells were used, some 500,000 cDNA molecules resulted. One entry per CDR3 protein, called by TCRdb with MiXCR from the PCR reads. The sample contains about 500,000 distinct CDR3 sequences, over 35% of which appear only once. The TCR was taken from a girl between 5 and 17 years old with multiple sclerosis. What was sequenced was blood.

The CDR3 protein is CASSGMGAGGITDTQYF. The CDR3 region has the DNA TGTGCCAGCAGTGGCATGGGAGCGGGAGGGATCACAGATACGCAGTATTTT. The chain couples TRBV28 to TRBJ2-3; 10 bases match TRBD2. The CDR3 covers 17 residues. The J segment lost 2 bases and the V segment lost 5 bases, leaving 10 bases of the junction unmatched. Germline values: CDR1 MDHEN, CDR2 SYDVKM.